The source of this TCR beta chain is a study of cytomegalovirus exposure and HLA in healthy donors. Study at large: A later analysis reported the same platform for the approximately 110 validation repertoires and the approximately 670 first-cohort repertoires. Study-wide points: Cytomegalovirus association was listed for 170 or so TCR beta chains. Reportedly, cytomegalovirus status was diagnosed with high sensitivity and specificity.

A 120-subject validation cohort, separate from the approximately 670-subject first cohort, supplied the donors. Concerning this clone itself: The antigen is unknown.

This CDR3 region has 14 residues. Trimming shortened V by 3 bases and J by 2 bases, and 9 bases separated the two germline ends. Germline V lookup: CDR1 MDHEN, CDR2 SYDVKM. TCRdb's copy holds only in-frame clones and misses some; the assay was immunoSEQ multiplex PCR. The sample includes a few hundred thousand clones, roughly 89% of them seen just once. The V call is TRBV28, the J call TRBJ2-3; D remains unclear. This TCR was sampled from a woman aged 18-30 years in good health and CMV-seronegative. The sample consisted of PBMCs. The CDR3 nucleotides read TGTGCCAGCAGTTTTGGCGGTGCCACAGATACGCAGTATTTT. Protein: CASSFGGATDTQYF.